This TCR beta chain was captured by sequencing in a study of blood T cell repertoires in COVID-19. At the level of the study: The cDNA or gDNA used as material had been derived from T cells, B-cell-depleted T cells, or PBMCs.

Individuals aged roughly 18 to 95 years were recruited from 24 US areas. V was clipped by 5 bases and J by 5 bases, with 15 bases between them. CDR3 length equals 14 residues. Germline assignment: CDR1 MGHDK and CDR2 SYGVNS. Original processing notes: Amplified reference gene primers provided the basis for estimating nucleated cell counts. This table comes from immunoSEQ multiplex PCR, and its TCRdb copy is limited to in-frame clones, with some not included. The DNA gave D and trimming, while V, J and clone size come from that table. The table records under 300,000 clones, 75% to 90% of them present only once.

This sequence originates from a woman between 40 and 50 years old who had been exposed to COVID-19. The chain links TRBV25-1 to TRBJ1-1; D not certain. Sequencing was performed on PBMCs or T cells enriched from blood (not recorded which). For the CDR3, the DNA is TGTGCCAGCAGTCCCCCAGGTGGGTGGACTGAAGCTTTCTTT. Residues: CASSPPGGWTEAFF.